What follows are 27 T cell receptor beta chains derived from one specimen sequenced in a study of T cell repertoires and leukemia-associated antigens. TCRdb reprocessed the 5' RACE reads with MiXCR, giving one entry per CDR3 protein. The sample lists approximately 10,000 distinct CDR3 sequences; approximately 40% were seen once. These receptors have no known antigen. The sequencing input was CD3+ T cells sorted from blood and cultured. Receptor source: a female donor in good health.

J is TRBJ2-7 and V is TRBV13, with 11 bases matching TRBD2. CDR3 length: 13 amino acids. Germline V gene data show CDR1 as PRHDT and CDR2 as FYEKMQ (reference sequence). Germline trimming cut 8 bases from V and 10 bases from J; bases unmatched to any gene: 10. The CDR3 sequence: CASQDGLAGSQYF. As DNA, the CDR3 is TGTGCCAGCCAGGACGGACTAGCGGGTTCCCAGTACTTC.

This clonotype was counted only a few times. CDR3 sequence: CASSVGLAYNEQFF. CDR3 coding DNA: TGCGCCAGCAGCGTAGGACTAGCCTACAATGAGCAGTTCTTC. V and J are TRBV5-1 and TRBJ2-1, with 7 bases matching TRBD2. There are 14 residues in the CDR3. Trimming at V came to 4 bases and at J to 2 bases, leaving 3 bases not matched to a gene. The germline CDR1 and CDR2 sequences are SGHRS and YFSETQ. Looking up the rest from reference TRBV5-1 and TRBJ2-1 gives the full variable domain: KAGVTQTPRYLIKTRGQQVTLSCSPISGHRSVSWYQQTPGQGLQFLFEYFSETQRNKGNFPGRFSGRQFSNSRSEMNVSTLELGDSALYLCASSVGLAYNEQFFGPGTRLTVL.

The J gene is TRBJ2-6, the V gene TRBV7-9, with 7 nucleotides matching TRBD2. From germline, CDR1 is SEHNR and CDR2 FQNEAQ (reference sequence). The CDR3 runs to 16 residues. The CDR3 protein is CAVRLAVRAGANVLTF. As DNA, the CDR3 is TGTGCTGTACGACTAGCAGTACGCGCTGGGGCCAACGTCCTGACTTTC.

The chain combines TRBV5-1 with TRBJ2-7; 7 positions agree with TRBD2. V trimming: 0 bases; J trimming: 7 bases; junction bases outside the gene matches: 10. CDR1 SGHRS and CDR2 YFSETQ come from the germline V gene. This CDR3 has 15 residues. For the CDR3, the DNA is TGCGCCAGCAGCTTGGAGGCGGGAGCGGCGTGGGAGCAGTACTTC. It codes for CASSLEAGAAWEQYF.

This clonotype was seen at least ten times. One end of the junction does not line up with germline, which may come from a read error. This sequence joins TRBV27 and TRBJ1-6; 7 bases fit TRBD1. The germline V gene encodes CDR1 MNHEY and CDR2 SMNVEV (reference sequence). The CDR3 covers 16 residues. CDR3 DNA sequence: TGTGCCAGCAGTTCCCACTTGACAGGGAGGAATTCACCCCTCCGCTTT. Translation: CASSSHLTGRNSPLRF.

Judged by abundance, this clonotype is medium-sized. The chain links TRBV29-1 to TRBJ2-7; the D gene is possibly TRBD2 (6 bases). Germline V gives CDR1 SQVTM, CDR2 ANQGSEA. V gave up 1 base and J gave up 6 bases, with 13 bases separating them. The CDR3 loop spans 13 amino acids. In DNA, the CDR3 is TGCAGCGTTGAAGTAGGGTCCGGGAGCGAGCAGTACTTC. Protein product: CSVEVGSGSEQYF.

A single count supports this clonotype. The V and J genes are TRBV7-8 and TRBJ2-1; 7 positions agree with TRBD2. V shed 11 bases and J 10 bases; nucleotides not matched to a gene: 20. In germline, CDR1 is SGHVS, CDR2 FQNEAQ. This CDR3 has 15 residues. The CDR3 coding sequence is TGTGCCGATGCTGAATTGGGGGAGGGTTACGACGAGCAGTTCTTC. It yields the protein CADAELGEGYDEQFF.

This clonotype is termed medium-sized (0.01 to 0.1%). The chain carries TRBV6-6 and TRBJ1-6; D gene unclear. There are 13 residues in the CDR3. V was cut by 2 bases and J by 6 bases, with 5 bases left in between. CDR1 is MNHNY and CDR2 is SVGAGI in the germline V gene (reference sequence). The CDR3 loop reads CASSYETNSPLHF. For the CDR3, the DNA is TGTGCCAGCAGTTACGAAACTAATTCACCCCTCCACTTT.

The table lists this clonotype with many counts. The chain recombines TRBV28 with TRBJ2-7; D possibly corresponds to TRBD2 (5 bases). Germline values: CDR1 MDHEN, CDR2 SYDVKM. V shed 5 bases and J shed 2 bases, with 10 bases lying between them. The CDR3 sequence is 13 residues long. CDR3 residues: CASSASGTYEQYF. The CDR3 DNA reads TGTGCCAGCAGTGCCTCCGGGACCTACGAGCAGTACTTC.

This clonotype has a handful of counts. The chain couples TRBV10-3 to TRBJ2-6; D remains ambiguous. V lost 7 bases and J 1 base, leaving 11 bases between the germline ends. CDR1 and CDR2 from the germline V gene are ENHRY and SYGVKD. The CDR3 is 15 amino acids. This chain's CDR3 is CAIKAAQSGANVLTF. In DNA form, the CDR3 reads TGTGCCATCAAGGCTGCTCAATCTGGGGCCAACGTCCTGACTTTC.

This clonotype was seen ten or more times. As DNA, the CDR3 is TGTGCCAGCAGTTTAGGGAGGGGAGCTAACTATGGCTACACCTTC. The encoded protein is CASSLGRGANYGYTF. This chain links TRBV27 with TRBJ1-2; TRBD1 might be the D (5 bases). Germline V gives CDR1 MNHEY, CDR2 SMNVEV (reference sequence). The CDR3 runs 15 residues. Between the trimmed V and J ends, which lost 2 bases and 0 bases, there was a span of 10 bases.

There are a few counts of this clonotype. This sequence joins TRBV6-2 or TRBV6-3 and TRBJ2-1, with D uncertain. Trimming removed 3 bases from V and 9 bases from J, with 6 bases in between. The CDR3 is made up of 11 amino acids. The V gene's germline CDR1 is MNHEY and CDR2 SVGEGT. The CDR3 DNA follows: TGTGCCAGCAGTTATCTGGGTGAGCAGTTCTTC. Encoded protein: CASSYLGEQFF.

The chain combines TRBV5-5 with TRBJ1-6, with TRBD1 matching 7 bases. The CDR3 contains 15 residues. CDR1 is SGHKS, CDR2 YYEKEE, per germline (reference sequence). V lost 6 bases and J lost 4; bases outside the gene matches: 7. The CDR3 sequence is CASTRQGAYNSPLHF. The CDR3 DNA is TGTGCCAGCACGAGACAGGGAGCTTATAATTCACCCCTCCACTTT. Filled out from reference TRBV5-5 and TRBJ1-6, the complete variable domain reads DAGVTQSPTHLIKTRGQQVTLRCSPISGHKSVSWYQQVLGQGPQFIFQYYEKEERGRGNFPDRFSARQFPNYSSELNVNALLLGDSALYLCASTRQGAYNSPLHFGNGTRLTVT.

This clonotype was seen a handful of times. The chain links TRBV24-1 to TRBJ1-5; possibly TRBD1 for D (5 bases). Between the trimmed V and J ends, which lost 2 bases and 5 bases, there was a span of 18 bases. CDR1 KGHDR and CDR2 SFDVKD come from the germline V gene. The CDR3 spans 17 residues. CDR3 bases: TGTGCCACCAGTGATTCTAGGGGACCCCTGGCTTATCAGCCCCAGCATTTT. Protein sequence: CATSDSRGPLAYQPQHF.

This clonotype counts as medium-sized. The chain links TRBV7-9 to TRBJ2-7; 11 positions match TRBD2. The CDR3 is 14 residues long. Looked up from germline, CDR1 is SEHNR and CDR2 is FQNEAQ (reference sequence). V was clipped by 5 bases and J by 4 bases; unmatched bases: 4. The CDR3 spells CASSPLAGEYEQYF. The CDR3 DNA sequence: TGTGCCAGCAGCCCACTAGCGGGAGAGTACGAGCAGTACTTC.

The chain links TRBV12-3 or TRBV12-4 to TRBJ1-1; D unclear. The V end was cut by 5 bases, the J end by 1 base, with 8 bases between. The CDR3 covers 13 residues. The DNA for the CDR3 is TGTGCCAGCAGTGTGTGGCAGAACACTGAAGCTTTCTTT. Protein: CASSVWQNTEAFF.

This clonotype appeared a few times. Germline is not matched at one junction end, which may reflect a read error. The V call is TRBV4-2, the J call TRBJ2-2, with D unclear. This CDR3 region has 14 residues. Per germline, CDR1 LGHNA and CDR2 YNFKEQ. CDR3 protein: CANSPVTLSGELFF. DNA of the CDR3: TGTGCCAACAGCCCAGTTACCCTTTCCGGGGAGCTGTTTTTT.

The chain is built from TRBV29-1 and TRBJ2-1; either TRBD1 or TRBD2 may supply D (5 bases each). Trimming removed 6 bases from V and 4 bases from J, with 16 bases in between. The length of the CDR3 is 14 residues. Germline V gives CDR1 SQVTM, CDR2 ANQGSEA. The CDR3 bases are TGCAGCGTCTCCCCGGGACGGCAATACAATGAGCAGTTCTTC. This sequence encodes CSVSPGRQYNEQFF.

This clonotype was detected only a few times. The genes are TRBV20-1 and TRBJ2-7, with 7 bases matching TRBD2. Looked up from germline, CDR1 is DFQATT and CDR2 is SNEGSKA (reference sequence). This CDR3 has 12 residues. J gave up 6 bases and V 2 bases, and 4 bases lay outside the gene matches. The CDR3 region is CSARRGGGEQYF. The DNA of the CDR3 is TGCAGTGCTAGAAGGGGCGGGGGCGAGCAGTACTTC.

The chain carries TRBV7-9 and TRBJ2-7, with TRBD2 matching over 7 bases. CDR1 and CDR2 (germline): SEHNR, FQNEAQ (reference sequence). V was clipped by 4 bases and J by 2 bases; unmatched bases: 5. The CDR3 sequence is 14 residues long. CDR3 sequence reads: CASSYSSGTYEQYF. The DNA of the CDR3 is TGTGCCAGCAGCTATTCTAGCGGCACCTACGAGCAGTACTTC.

This clonotype turned up a few times. The V and J genes are TRBV20-1 and TRBJ2-7, with 8 bases that match TRBD2. V trimming: 0 bases; J trimming: 0 bases; junction bases outside the gene matches: 4. Germline loops: CDR1 DFQATT, CDR2 SNEGSKA (reference sequence). The CDR3 covers 15 residues. CDR3 nucleotides: TGCAGTGCTAGAGATACACTAGCGGCCTCCTACGAGCAGTACTTC. This codes for CSARDTLAASYEQYF.

The rearrangement links TRBV7-9 to TRBJ2-7; D is unclear. Between the trimmed V and J ends, which lost 0 bases and 4 bases, there was a span of 4 bases. The CDR3 is 12 residues long. Germline V gene data show CDR1 as SEHNR and CDR2 as FQNEAQ (reference sequence). The CDR3 nucleotides are TGTGCCAGCAGCTTAGCGACTTACGAGCAGTACTTC. The encoded protein is CASSLATYEQYF. The variable domain in full, with the rest retrieved from reference TRBV7-9 and TRBJ2-7, is DTGVSQNPRHKITKRGQNVTFRCDPISEHNRLYWYRQTLGQGPEFLTYFQNEAQLEKSRLLSDRFSAERPKGSFSTLEIQRTEQGDSAMYLCASSLATYEQYFGPGTRLTVT.

The chain has TRBV5-1 and TRBJ1-5; the D is unclear. There are 13 residues in the CDR3. V was clipped by 4 bases and J by 3 bases, with 8 bases between them. The germline gives CDR1 SGHRS, CDR2 YFSETQ. CDR3 amino acids: CASSPDDNQPQHF. In DNA form, the CDR3 reads TGCGCCAGCAGCCCCGACGACAATCAGCCCCAGCATTTT.

J is TRBJ2-1 and V is TRBV30, with D possibly matching TRBD1 (5 bases). CDR1 and CDR2 (germline): GTSNPN, SVGIG (reference sequence). Trimming took off 0 bases at V and 1 base at J, with 10 bases between the two ends. There are 15 residues in the CDR3. The CDR3 coding sequence is TGTGCCTGGAGTGTAAAGGGGTGGTCCTACAATGAGCAGTTCTTC. It codes for CAWSVKGWSYNEQFF.

The chain is built from TRBV20-1 and TRBJ2-1; 14 bases line up with TRBD2. Germline CDR1 is DFQATT and CDR2 is SNEGSKA (reference sequence). The CDR3 is 14 residues long. V gave up 6 bases and J gave up 9 bases; unmatched junction bases: 7. The CDR3 here is CSARLAGGRSEQFF. Written as DNA, the CDR3 is TGCAGTGCCCGACTAGCGGGAGGGAGGAGTGAGCAGTTCTTC.

This clonotype was counted ten times or more. One base away lies a much larger clone, so this may be a sequencing read error. The CDR3 nucleotides are TGTGCCAGCAACCGCCCCTCAGCCAAAAACATTCAGTACTTC. Amino acid sequence: CASNRPSAKNIQYF. This chain links TRBV5-4 with TRBJ2-4; D uncertain. Trimming removed 6 bases from V and 0 bases from J, with 10 bases in between. The CDR3 runs to 14 residues. Germline CDR1 and CDR2: SGHNT and YYREEE (reference sequence).

The chain carries TRBV6-5 and TRBJ2-7, with 14 bases identical to TRBD2. CDR3 length equals 15 residues. Germline V gene sequence: CDR1 MNHEY, CDR2 SVGAGI. Losses at the gene ends were 5 bases for V and 7 bases for J; bases not matched to a gene: 7. The CDR3 nucleotides read TGTGCCAGCAGTCCCGCTAGACTAGCGGGAGGGGAGCAGTACTTC. This codes for CASSPARLAGGEQYF.